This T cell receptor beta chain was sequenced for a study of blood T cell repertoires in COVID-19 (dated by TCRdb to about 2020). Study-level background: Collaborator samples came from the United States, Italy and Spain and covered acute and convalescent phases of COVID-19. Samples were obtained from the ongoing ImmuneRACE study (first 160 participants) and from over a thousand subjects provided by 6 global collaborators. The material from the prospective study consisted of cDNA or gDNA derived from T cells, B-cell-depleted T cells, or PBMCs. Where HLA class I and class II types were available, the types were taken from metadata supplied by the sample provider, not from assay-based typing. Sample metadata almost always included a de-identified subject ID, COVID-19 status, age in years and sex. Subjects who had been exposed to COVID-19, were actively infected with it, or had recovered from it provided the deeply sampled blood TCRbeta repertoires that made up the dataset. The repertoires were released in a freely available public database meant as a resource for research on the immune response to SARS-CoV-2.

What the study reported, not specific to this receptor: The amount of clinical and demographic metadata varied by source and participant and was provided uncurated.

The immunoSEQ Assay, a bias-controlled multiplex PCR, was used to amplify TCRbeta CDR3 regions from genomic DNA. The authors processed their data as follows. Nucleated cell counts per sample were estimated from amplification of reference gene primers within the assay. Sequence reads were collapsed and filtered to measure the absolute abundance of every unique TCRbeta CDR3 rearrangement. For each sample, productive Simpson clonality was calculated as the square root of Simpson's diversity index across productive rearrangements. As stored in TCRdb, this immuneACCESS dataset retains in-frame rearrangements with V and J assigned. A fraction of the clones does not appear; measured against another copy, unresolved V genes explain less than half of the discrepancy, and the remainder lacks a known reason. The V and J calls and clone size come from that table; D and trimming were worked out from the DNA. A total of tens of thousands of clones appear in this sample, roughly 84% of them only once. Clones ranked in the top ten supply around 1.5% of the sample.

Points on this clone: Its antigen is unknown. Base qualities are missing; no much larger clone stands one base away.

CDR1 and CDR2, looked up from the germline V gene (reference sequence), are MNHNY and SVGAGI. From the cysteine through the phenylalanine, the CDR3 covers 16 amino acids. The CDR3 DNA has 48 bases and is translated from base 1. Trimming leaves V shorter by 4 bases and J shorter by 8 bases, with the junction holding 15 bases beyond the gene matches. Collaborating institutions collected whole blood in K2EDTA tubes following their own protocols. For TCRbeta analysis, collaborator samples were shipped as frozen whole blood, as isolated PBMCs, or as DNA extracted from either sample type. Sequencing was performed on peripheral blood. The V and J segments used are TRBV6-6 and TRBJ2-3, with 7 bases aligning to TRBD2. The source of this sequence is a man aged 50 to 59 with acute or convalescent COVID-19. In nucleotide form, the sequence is TGTGCCAGCAGTTTCTCAAGCGGGACTGGGGGAGGTACGCAGTATTTT. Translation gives CASSFSSGTGGGTQYF.